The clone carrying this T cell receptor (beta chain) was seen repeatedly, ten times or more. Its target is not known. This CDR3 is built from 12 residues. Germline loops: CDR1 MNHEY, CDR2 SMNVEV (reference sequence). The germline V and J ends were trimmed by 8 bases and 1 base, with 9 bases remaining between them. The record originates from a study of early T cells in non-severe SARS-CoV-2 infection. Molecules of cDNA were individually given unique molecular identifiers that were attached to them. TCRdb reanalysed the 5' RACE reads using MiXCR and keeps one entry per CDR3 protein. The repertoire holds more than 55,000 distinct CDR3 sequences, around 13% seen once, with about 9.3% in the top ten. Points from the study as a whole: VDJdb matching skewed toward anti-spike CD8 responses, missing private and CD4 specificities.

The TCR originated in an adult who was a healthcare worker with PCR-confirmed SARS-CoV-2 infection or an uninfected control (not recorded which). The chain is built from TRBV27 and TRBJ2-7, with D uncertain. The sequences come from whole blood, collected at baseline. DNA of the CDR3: TGTGCCAGCTCGCCTGGGTCCTACGAGCAGTACTTC. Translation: CASSPGSYEQYF.